The clone carrying this T cell receptor (beta chain) showed up many times. No antigen is known for it. Arm-PCR with iRepertoire HTBI primers amplified the CDR3 regions for these TCR beta libraries. TCRdb itself ran the multiplex PCR reads through MiXCR, one entry per CDR3 protein. This sample carries 300,000 to 400,000 distinct CDR3 sequences, over 15% of them seen once, and the ten largest clones take about 27%. Germline values: CDR1 SQVTM, CDR2 ANQGSEA. CDR3 length: 14 amino acids. V shed 5 bases and J 0 bases; nucleotides not matched to a gene: 6. These data are taken from a study of regulatory T cells in long-lasting Graves disease. Time point specified: newly diagnosed GD, antithyroid drugs for less than 3 months. Following extraction of RNA from PBMCs, that RNA was used to make the TCR library. General study points: Small numbers of samples may have cut accuracy.

The same sample was also studied in work on T cells in Graves' hyperthyroidism and ophthalmopathy.

This clonotype originated in a man aged 35-49 years with Graves disease. The V gene is TRBV29-1, the J gene TRBJ2-7, with 8 bases lining up with TRBD1. The sample was peripheral blood mononuclear cells (PBMCs), taken at new diagnosis, from a patient treated with antithyroid drugs. DNA of the CDR3: TGCAGCGTTCGGCGGGACAGGAGCTCCTACGAGCAGTACTTC. It is translated as CSVRRDRSSYEQYF.